These T cell receptor beta chains were read from a single sample in a study of T-cell reconstitution after alpha-beta-depleted transplantation in children. MiXCR was run by TCRdb on the PCR reads, yielding one entry per CDR3 protein. The repertoire holds fewer than 400,000 distinct CDR3 sequences, with over 20% as singletons. The material sequenced was PBMCs from the stem cell graft donor, taken from the stem cell graft. The receptors originated from a human donor who donated a stem cell graft to a child with acute myeloid leukemia. Each CDR3 is given with its conserved first and last residue. D genes are given only for firm matches. Size tells how often a clone was seen (once, few, many) or the class of an expanded clone, and some rows leave it out.

>15|few|TRBJ2-7|TRBV9|TRBD1
CASSPSGTGTYEQYF
TGTGCCAGCAGCCCGTCTGGGACAGGTACCTACGAGCAGTACTTC
>17|NA|TRBJ2-7|TRBV11-2|TRBD2
CASSLEVLAGYTREQYF
TGTGCCAGCAGCTTAGAGGTCCTAGCGGGATACACGCGCGAGCAGTACTTC
>13|many|TRBJ2-1|TRBV5-1|TRBD1
CARGGQGINEQFF
TGCGCGCGAGGGGGACAGGGGATCAATGAGCAGTTCTTC
>16|NA|TRBJ2-1|TRBV4-2|TRBD1
CASSQEVQGAANEQFF
TGTGCCAGCAGCCAAGAGGTTCAGGGGGCGGCTAATGAGCAGTTCTTC
>11|NA|TRBJ1-1|TRBV3-1|NA
CASSQGWRAFF
TGTGCCAGCAGCCAAGGATGGCGAGCTTTCTTT
>16|NA|TRBJ2-1|TRBV28|TRBD2
CASSLVSGRASNEQFF
TGTGCCAGCAGTTTAGTTAGCGGGAGGGCCAGTAATGAGCAGTTCTTC
>15|NA|TRBJ2-2|TRBV28|TRBD2
CASRVYLAGAGELFF
TGTGCCAGCAGAGTTTATTTAGCGGGAGCCGGGGAGCTGTTTTTT
>14|few|TRBJ2-1|TRBV28|NA
CASSLLGLGDEQFF
TGTGCCAGCAGTTTGTTGGGTCTAGGAGATGAGCAGTTCTTC
>16|NA|TRBJ1-6|TRBV7-9|TRBD1
CASSPQGFDSNSPLHF
TGTGCCAGCAGCCCACAGGGGTTCGACAGTAATTCACCCCTCCACTTT
>15|few|TRBJ2-1|TRBV12-3/TRBV12-4|NA
CASTLAWDAYNEQFF
TGTGCCAGCACCCTCGCCTGGGACGCTTACAATGAGCAGTTCTTC
>14|NA|TRBJ2-3|TRBV12-3/TRBV12-4|NA
CASRTSRRSDTQYF
TGTGCCAGCAGGACTAGTCGGCGATCGGATACGCAGTATTTT
>14|NA|TRBJ1-5|TRBV3-1|NA
CASSQGGDGQPQHF
TGTGCCAGCAGCCAAGGAGGGGATGGGCAGCCCCAGCATTTT
>13|few|TRBJ2-7|TRBV28|NA
CASNGQTRYEQYF
TGTGCCAGCAACGGACAGACTAGATACGAGCAGTACTTC
>14|once|TRBJ2-1|TRBV29-1|TRBD2
CSVPTSGTYNEQFF
TGCAGCGTTCCGACTAGCGGGACGTACAATGAGCAGTTCTTC
>12|NA|TRBJ2-3|TRBV29-1|NA
CSVAGAGDTQYF
TGCAGCGTTGCAGGGGCAGGTGATACGCAGTATTTT
>14|many|TRBJ2-3|TRBV24-1|TRBD2
CATSDLGLATTQYF
TGTGCCACCAGTGATTTGGGACTAGCGACTACGCAGTATTTT